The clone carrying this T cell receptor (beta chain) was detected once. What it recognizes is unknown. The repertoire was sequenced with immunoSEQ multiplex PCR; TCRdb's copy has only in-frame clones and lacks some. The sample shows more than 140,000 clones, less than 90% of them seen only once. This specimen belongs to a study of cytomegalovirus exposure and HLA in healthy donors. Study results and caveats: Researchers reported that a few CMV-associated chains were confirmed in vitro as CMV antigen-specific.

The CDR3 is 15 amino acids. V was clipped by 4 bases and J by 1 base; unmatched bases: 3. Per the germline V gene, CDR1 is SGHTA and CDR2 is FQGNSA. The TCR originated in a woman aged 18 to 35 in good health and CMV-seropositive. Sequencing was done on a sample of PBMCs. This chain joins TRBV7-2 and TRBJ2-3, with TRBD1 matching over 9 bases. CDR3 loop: CASSSWTGGTDTQYF. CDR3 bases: TGTGCCAGCAGCTCCTGGACAGGGGGCACAGATACGCAGTATTTT.